Below, one T cell receptor (beta chain) is given with its context. Its cognate antigen has yet to be identified. Qualities for individual bases were not recorded, and no much larger clone is one base off. This sample is part of a study of T cell changes during pregnancy in multiple sclerosis (dated by TCRdb to about 2019). Regarding the study in general: In women with multiple sclerosis, the researchers looked at how the T cell repertoire shifted as pregnancy progressed.

Library generation was performed with the immunoSEQ multiplex PCR assay. Imported from immuneACCESS, the table was reduced by TCRdb to in-frame sequences with V and J called. These copies leave out some clones; in studies compared against another copy, an unresolved V gene accounts for under half, and the cause of the remainder is not known. Within this sample are tens of thousands of clones, with 75% to 95% of them counted one time only. In total, the top ten clones hold about 8.1% of the sample. Sequencing was performed on CD8+ T cells from peripheral blood mononuclear cells, taken after pregnancy. The sequence was obtained from a female donor with multiple sclerosis, enrolled in a pregnancy study.

The DNA reads TGTGCCAGCAGCGTAGTAGGGGACTATGGCTACACCTTC. Protein translation: CASSVVGDYGYTF. The sequence joins TRBV9 to TRBJ1-2, with a tentative D gene TRBD1 over 5 matching bases. Reading from cysteine to phenylalanine, the CDR3 counts 13 amino acids. The entry retains the CDR3 DNA only, 39 bases that are in frame from base 1. From a lookup of the germline V gene, CDR1 and CDR2 are SGDLS and YYNGEE. Deletion took 0 bases off V and 3 bases off J, with a span of 6 bases between the germline ends.